The present T cell receptor (beta chain) was sequenced within a study of blood T cell repertoires in COVID-19 (TCRdb year 2020). Concerning the study at large: Samples covering the acute and convalescent phases of COVID-19 were provided by collaborators in the United States, Italy and Spain. Samples came from the ongoing ImmuneRACE study (first 160 participants) plus 1,254 subjects from 6 global collaborators. HLA class I and class II types, where available, came from metadata supplied by the sample provider rather than from assay-based typing. Sample metadata almost always included a de-identified subject ID, COVID-19 status, age in years and sex. The prospective study material was composed of cDNA or gDNA derived from T cells, B-cell-depleted T cells, or PBMCs. The repertoires were released in a freely available public database meant as a resource for research on the immune response to SARS-CoV-2. The dataset comprised deeply sampled blood TCRbeta repertoires from subjects exposed to, actively infected with, or recovered from COVID-19. The study at large found these results: Clinical and demographic metadata were provided uncurated, with the amount varying by source and participant.

TCRbeta CDR3 regions were amplified from genomic DNA using the immunoSEQ Assay, a bias-controlled multiplex PCR. The source study handled its data this way. Within the assay, amplification of reference gene primers was used to estimate how many nucleated cells each sample contained. To quantify the absolute abundance of each unique TCRbeta CDR3 rearrangement, sequence reads were collapsed and filtered. For each sample, productive Simpson clonality was calculated as the square root of Simpson's diversity index across productive rearrangements. Here the immuneACCESS table is served through TCRdb, limited to in-frame sequences with V and J called. Missing clones are a known gap in these copies; in checked studies unresolved V genes cover under half, and the rest lacks a known reason. V and J calls and clone size follow that table, whereas D and trimming were derived from the DNA. The sample data list around 300,000 clones, and 75% to 90% of these were observed just once. The ten largest clones add up to roughly 2.9% of the sample.

In Seattle, one collaborating source enrolled patients while the infection was active and tracked those patients longitudinally over the course of disease. Whole blood was collected in K2EDTA tubes by collaborating institutions according to the institutions' own protocols. For TCRbeta analysis, collaborators shipped samples in one of three forms: frozen whole blood, isolated PBMCs, or DNA extracted from either of those sample types. Germline trimming amounts to 0 bases on V and 6 bases on J, with 6 as the count of junction bases outside the gene matches. Inclusive of the bounding cysteine and phenylalanine, the CDR3 is 16 residues long. Just the 48-base CDR3 DNA is kept, in frame starting at base 1. Based on the germline V gene (reference sequence), the CDR1 and CDR2 sequences are MNHNY and SVGAGI. To note about this clone: Its antigen remains undetermined. Base qualities are not recorded, but no much larger clone differs from it by a single base.

The rearranged segments are TRBV6-6 and TRBJ1-5; the junction holds 9 bases that match TRBD1. The sample was peripheral blood. The TCR sequence derives from a woman under 40 with COVID-19, enrolled during active disease. CDR3 region: CASSYSTGGSSQPQHF. The nucleotides are TGTGCCAGCAGTTACTCGACAGGGGGGTCCTCTCAGCCCCAGCATTTT.